The clone carrying this TCR beta chain appeared a single time. Per the study methods: It was from reference gene primer amplification that nucleated cell counts were estimated. Sequencing used immunoSEQ multiplex PCR; TCRdb keeps in-frame clones, though not all of them. The V and J calls and clone size come from that table; D and trimming were worked out from the DNA. The sample includes 55,000 to 75,000 clones, 73% of them seen just once. These data originate in a study of blood T cell repertoires in COVID-19. Looking at the study overall: Material from acute and convalescent COVID-19 was sourced from the United States, Italy and Spain. Nucleic acid was either cDNA or gDNA, and it came from T cells, B-cell-depleted T cells, or PBMCs.

CDR1 is SGHVS, CDR2 FNYEAQ, per germline. The V gene lost 5 bases and the J gene lost 6 bases, with 13 bases spanning the gap. This CDR3 is 13 amino acids long. The specimen was peripheral blood. This TCR came from a man between 60 and 75 years old with acute or convalescent COVID-19. V gene TRBV7-6 combines with J gene TRBJ1-2; D is unresolved. The CDR3 DNA reads as TGTGCCAGCAGCAGCTTAGGAGGTAATGGCTACACCTTC. Translated, it gives CASSSLGGNGYTF.